The rows below give T cell receptor beta chains drawn from one sample of a study of T-cell reconstitution after alpha-beta-depleted transplantation in children. MiXCR was run by TCRdb on the PCR reads, yielding one entry per CDR3 protein. Of 490,000 or so distinct CDR3 sequences in the sample, 9.5% to 15% were seen once. Here the sequenced sample was PBMCs from the stem cell graft donor, taken from the stem cell graft. These receptors originate from a human donor who donated a stem cell graft to a child with combined immunodeficiency. The CDR3 runs from the conserved cysteine through the conserved F or W. Each record gives: CDR3 protein, V gene, J gene.

CSVGREGEQYF,TRBV29-1,TRBJ2-7
CASRSPLSVPNAEAFF,TRBV27,TRBJ1-1
CSAMDRGRLSSDTEAFF,TRBV20-1,TRBJ1-1
CASSQAGQTHYNEQFF,TRBV3-1,TRBJ2-1
CASSLALERRTQYF,TRBV7-2,TRBJ2-3
CSARSGEGNQPQHF,TRBV20-1,TRBJ1-5
CASSQQGLAGGEQYF,TRBV4-3,TRBJ2-7
CSTFGPPYTGELFF,TRBV20-1,TRBJ2-2
CASNPGTLTGELFF,TRBV5-1,TRBJ2-2
CASSLVDPGTDTQYF,TRBV7-2,TRBJ2-3
CASSFWTAFSTDTQYF,TRBV5-6,TRBJ2-3
CASSLAPGTATDTQYF,TRBV7-8,TRBJ2-3
CASSQVYEQYF,TRBV3-1,TRBJ2-7
CSDAGGQNEKLFF,TRBV29-1,TRBJ1-4
CASSGGRGGGETQYF,TRBV4-3,TRBJ2-5
CASSLALGGLTEAFF,TRBV7-2,TRBJ1-1
CASSLGATGYVEQFF,TRBV7-3,TRBJ2-1
CAWSNGGPRFF,TRBV30,TRBJ2-1
CASSRRSGATYEQYF,TRBV7-2,TRBJ2-7
CASSTGLSARNEQFF,TRBV19,TRBJ2-1
CASSLSGPDWGELFF,TRBV27,TRBJ2-2
CASSLTSGAYSDTQYF,TRBV7-3,TRBJ2-3
CASSQQGGSTDTQYF,TRBV4-3,TRBJ2-3
CASRQNPLRTAEAFF,TRBV6-1,TRBJ1-1
CASSQTGTVAYEQYF,TRBV28,TRBJ2-7
CASSPGQAANSPLHF,TRBV7-2,TRBJ1-6
CAISESGGLAGYNEQFF,TRBV10-3,TRBJ2-1
CATSRDKGLYNSPLHF,TRBV15,TRBJ1-6
CASSSRHRGTYQETQYF,TRBV7-6,TRBJ2-5
CASSETASFPGDTQYF,TRBV6-1,TRBJ2-3
CASSFGQGLDTQYF,TRBV7-2,TRBJ2-3
CSVETDTGELFF,TRBV29-1,TRBJ2-2
CASSLVAGYANEQFF,TRBV5-6,TRBJ2-1
CSAKVPSSYEQYF,TRBV20-1,TRBJ2-7
CASSYYREGEQYF,TRBV6-5,TRBJ2-7
CSARVGSDQPQHF,TRBV20-1,TRBJ1-5
CASRSLARGDGYTF,TRBV12-3/TRBV12-4,TRBJ1-2
CASSPSRAGSPLHF,TRBV9,TRBJ1-6
CASSIAGGQDEQFF,TRBV5-1,TRBJ2-1
CASSAPGPYGYTF,TRBV27,TRBJ1-2
CASSLDRDGGEKLFF,TRBV11-3,TRBJ1-4
CASGIRGGATEAFF,TRBV5-8,TRBJ1-1
CASSSRVMGVEAHGYTF,TRBV12-3/TRBV12-4,TRBJ1-2
CSARGPGLAGGPFNTDTQYF,TRBV20-1,TRBJ2-3
CASSLRRQGSAEAFF,TRBV6-2/TRBV6-3,TRBJ1-1
CASRLDWGQGAYGANVLTF,TRBV4-2,TRBJ2-6
CASTRGRGPLSTDTQYF,TRBV6-1,TRBJ2-3
CASSYSRAGEQYF,TRBV6-6,TRBJ2-7
CASSPSHRFYEQYF,TRBV12-3/TRBV12-4,TRBJ2-7
CASSHLKNEQFF,TRBV7-9,TRBJ2-1
CASSPLQKGYTF,TRBV18,TRBJ1-2